These 24 T cell receptor beta chains were sequenced from one sample in a study of blood T cell repertoires in COVID-19. Here immunoSEQ multiplex PCR was the method, and the copy in TCRdb shows in-frame clones only, minus some. The table shows approximately 350,000 clones, with about 83% occurring only once. Sequencing used peripheral blood. The receptors were gathered from a man aged 25-45 years with active or convalescent COVID-19.

This rearrangement joins TRBV24-1 to TRBJ2-3, with D tentatively TRBD2 (5 bases). V lost 9 bases and J 6 bases, leaving 21 bases between the germline ends. Germline V gives CDR1 KGHDR, CDR2 SFDVKD. The CDR3 loop spans 15 amino acids. For the CDR3, the DNA is TGTGCCACCGCCGGGAAGGACCCCCTCGCTGATACGCAGTATTTT. This gives the protein CATAGKDPLADTQYF.

The chain carries TRBV15 and TRBJ2-2; 7 bases are a match to TRBD2. This CDR3 contains 14 residues. The V and J ends lost 4 bases and 5 bases, in that order; junction bases with no gene match: 4. Germline values: CDR1 LNHNV, CDR2 YYDKDF (reference sequence). CDR3 sequence reads: CATSMGGWTGELFF. The CDR3 DNA sequence: TGTGCCACCAGCATGGGGGGGTGGACCGGGGAGCTGTTTTTT.

CDR3 nucleotides: TGTGCCAGTAGCCTCAGGGGTAGGGGCAATCAGCCCCAGCATTTT. Its protein product is CASSLRGRGNQPQHF. The rearrangement links TRBV19 to TRBJ1-5; possibly TRBD1 for D (6 bases). The CDR3 length is 15 residues. Trimming shortened V by 6 bases and J by 2 bases, and 14 bases separated the two germline ends. Germline assignment: CDR1 LNHDA and CDR2 SQIVND (reference sequence).

This chain uses TRBV7-9 with TRBJ1-2, with no clear D. Germline V gene data show CDR1 as SEHNR and CDR2 as FQNEAQ (reference sequence). V gave up 3 bases and J gave up 0 bases, with 5 bases separating them. This CDR3 has 13 residues. The CDR3 bases are TGTGCCAGCAGCTTCGAGGCTAACTATGGCTACACCTTC. It codes for CASSFEANYGYTF. Supplemented by reference TRBV7-9 and TRBJ1-2, the full variable domain reads DTGVSQNPRHKITKRGQNVTFRCDPISEHNRLYWYRQTLGQGPEFLTYFQNEAQLEKSRLLSDRFSAERPKGSFSTLEIQRTEQGDSAMYLCASSFEANYGYTFGSGTRLTVV.

This chain links TRBV5-4 with TRBJ2-7, with TRBD1 identical over 11 bases. With V trimmed by 4 bases and J by 6 bases, 6 bases remained unmatched. CDR3 size: 14 residues. Germline CDR1 SGHNT, CDR2 YYREEE (reference sequence). The CDR3 spells CASSPGTGGREQYF. Here the CDR3 DNA reads TGTGCCAGCAGCCCCGGGACAGGGGGGCGCGAGCAGTACTTC.

The genes are TRBV5-1 and TRBJ2-2; tentatively, D is TRBD2 (5 bases). CDR3 length equals 15 residues. Germline V gene data show CDR1 as SGHRS and CDR2 as YFSETQ. Trimming left V 5 bases short and J 1 base short, with 12 bases between. In nucleotides, the CDR3 is TGCGCCAGCAGGGTGAGAAGCGGGAACACCGGGGAGCTGTTTTTT. This translates into CASRVRSGNTGELFF.

This clone has just a few counts. The chain recombines TRBV18 with TRBJ2-5, with TRBD2 matching 12 bases. Germline V CDR1 and CDR2: KGHSH, LQKENI. V dropped 5 bases and J dropped 4; count of bases not matched to a gene: 5. The CDR3 covers 15 residues. The CDR3 protein is CASSIQGLAGETQYF. The CDR3 DNA reads TGTGCCAGCTCAATTCAGGGACTAGCGGGAGAGACCCAGTACTTC. Drawing the rest from reference TRBV18 and TRBJ2-5, the complete variable domain is NAGVMQNPRHLVRRRGQEARLRCSPMKGHSHVYWYRQLPEEGLKFMVYLQKENIIDESGMPKERFSAEFPKEGPSILRIQQVVRGDSAAYFCASSIQGLAGETQYFGPGTRLLVL.

V usage is TRBV29-1 and J usage is TRBJ2-3; 12 bases fit TRBD2. The germline gives CDR1 SQVTM, CDR2 ANQGSEA. The CDR3 length is 15 residues. V shed 7 bases, J shed 2 bases, and the junction held 7 bases outside the gene matches. The CDR3 loop is CSGLLAGGPTDTQYF. In nucleotides, the CDR3 is TGCAGCGGATTACTAGCGGGGGGACCCACAGATACGCAGTATTTT.

CDR3 amino acids: CASSTSGTYNEQFF. The CDR3 DNA reads as TGTGCCAGCAGCACCTCCGGGACCTACAATGAGCAGTTCTTC. The chain has TRBV7-9 and TRBJ2-1, with D tentatively TRBD2 (5 bases). CDR1 is SEHNR and CDR2 is FQNEAQ in the germline V gene (reference sequence). CDR3 length equals 14 residues. V was pared by 5 bases and J by 2 bases, with 10 bases between.

The rearrangement links TRBV29-1 to TRBJ2-7; D is possibly TRBD2 (5 bases). The germline CDR1 and CDR2 sequences are SQVTM and ANQGSEA. The length of the CDR3 is 13 residues. V lost 4 bases and J lost 5, with 15 bases in between. The CDR3 loop reads CSVVGRVTDEQYF. In DNA form, the CDR3 reads TGCAGCGTTGTTGGGCGGGTAACGGACGAGCAGTACTTC.

There are a few counts of this clone. V is TRBV4-1 and J is TRBJ2-7; the D gene is possibly TRBD2 (5 bases). V lost 4 bases to trimming and J lost 3 bases, with 16 bases between them. The germline gives CDR1 MGHRA, CDR2 YSYEKL. The CDR3 consists of 15 residues. This CDR3 is CASSPSGSGVYEQYF. The CDR3 coding sequence is TGCGCCAGCAGCCCTTCGGGGAGTGGTGTCTACGAGCAGTACTTC.

The rearrangement links TRBV7-3 to TRBJ2-3, with a tentative D call TRBD2 (5 bases). The V end lost 0 bases, the J end lost 1 base, and 5 bases lay between the germline ends. Per the germline V gene, CDR1 is SGHTA and CDR2 is FQGTGA. This CDR3 comprises 14 residues. The chain's CDR3 is CASSLTAGTDTQYF. DNA for the CDR3: TGTGCCAGCAGCTTAACAGCGGGCACAGATACGCAGTATTTT.

In its sample, this clone was seen a few times. The chain uses TRBV27 and TRBJ1-1; 9 positions agree with TRBD1. V lost 4 bases and J lost 11; bases outside the gene matches: 14. CDR3 length: 15 residues. Germline loops: CDR1 MNHEY, CDR2 SMNVEV (reference sequence). CDR3 DNA sequence: TGTGCCAGCAGTTCTATCGGACAGGGGCCCCTGAGGGCTTTCTTT. This translates into CASSSIGQGPLRAFF.

CDR3 DNA sequence: TGTGCCAGTAGTATCTTGGCAGGAGGGAACACTGAAGCTTTCTTT. Its translation is CASSILAGGNTEAFF. V is TRBV19 and J is TRBJ1-1, with D hard to call. The CDR3 runs 15 residues. Germline CDR1 is LNHDA and CDR2 is SQIVND (reference sequence). Trimming stripped 3 bases from V and 1 base from J, with 12 bases between.

The rearrangement uses TRBV7-9 and TRBJ1-2, with 7 bases lining up with TRBD1. Germline assignment: CDR1 SEHNR and CDR2 FQNEAQ (reference sequence). The V gene end was trimmed by 4 bases and the J gene end by 3 bases; junction bases not matched to a gene: 8. The CDR3 is made up of 15 amino acids. CDR3 amino acids: CASSSTGAGDYGYTF. The CDR3 nucleotides are TGTGCCAGCAGCTCTACAGGGGCAGGAGACTATGGCTACACCTTC.

This clone was found a few times. This chain uses TRBV24-1 with TRBJ1-1; D is possibly TRBD1 (6 bases). Germline CDR1 and CDR2: KGHDR and SFDVKD. The CDR3 extends over 13 amino acids. Trimming removed 8 bases from V and 1 base from J, with 10 bases in between. The CDR3 region is CATTRGTNTEAFF. CDR3 coding DNA: TGTGCCACCACGAGGGGGACGAACACTGAAGCTTTCTTT.

The chain combines TRBV4-3 with TRBJ2-3, with D maybe TRBD1 (5 bases). The germline V and J ends were trimmed by 0 bases and 5 bases, with 12 bases remaining between them. The germline CDR1 and CDR2 sequences are LGHNA and YSLEER. The CDR3 loop spans 15 amino acids. CDR3 residues: CASSQDRQSQDTQYF. CDR3 DNA sequence: TGCGCCAGCAGCCAAGATAGACAGAGCCAAGATACGCAGTATTTT.

This rearrangement joins TRBV13 to TRBJ1-2; 9 positions match TRBD1. The CDR3 runs 15 residues. The V gene's germline CDR1 is PRHDT and CDR2 FYEKMQ (reference sequence). Unmatched junction bases numbered 6, after V lost 0 bases and J lost 7 bases. The CDR3 nucleotides read TGTGCCAGCAGCTTAGGGGGACAGGGATCATTTGGCTACACCTTC. The encoded protein is CASSLGGQGSFGYTF.

This clone was detected a few times. The chain uses TRBV25-1 and TRBJ1-2; D perhaps matches TRBD1 (5 bases). The ends were cut back, 4 bases at V and 3 bases at J, with 9 bases in the middle. Germline V gene lookup returns CDR1 MGHDK and CDR2 SYGVNS. The CDR3 runs to 13 residues. For the CDR3, the DNA is TGTGCCAGCAGTGTTTGGGGCTACTATGGCTACACCTTC. Its protein product is CASSVWGYYGYTF.

The chain uses TRBV27 and TRBJ2-1, with 10 nucleotides matching TRBD2. Germline lookup yields CDR1 MNHEY and CDR2 SMNVEV (reference sequence). This CDR3 spans 16 amino acids. The junction had 9 bases not matched to a gene; V was cut back by 2 bases and J by 8 bases. In nucleotides, the CDR3 is TGTGCCAGCAGTTTAAGGCTAGCGGGAGCTCACGATGAGCAGTTCTTC. Protein: CASSLRLAGAHDEQFF.

This clone was seen only once. V usage is TRBV30 and J usage is TRBJ2-7; 8 bases match TRBD1. In germline, CDR1 is GTSNPN, CDR2 SVGIG (reference sequence). CDR3 size: 13 residues. The V gene end was trimmed by 4 bases and the J gene end by 1 base; junction bases not matched to a gene: 3. CDR3 sequence (DNA): TGTGCCTGGATAAGGACAGGGTCCTACGAGCAGTACTTC. It translates to CAWIRTGSYEQYF.

The J gene is TRBJ2-2, the V gene TRBV18; no definite D call. In germline, CDR1 is KGHSH, CDR2 LQKENI. V gave up 3 bases and J gave up 0 bases, with 14 bases separating them. The CDR3 loop spans 17 amino acids. CDR3 protein: CASSPRLANSNTGELFF. DNA of the CDR3: TGTGCCAGCTCACCCCGGTTAGCAAACTCGAACACCGGGGAGCTGTTTTTT.

The chain is built from TRBV5-1 and TRBJ2-2, with TRBD1 matching 8 bases. The V and J ends lost 6 bases and 1 base, in that order; junction bases with no gene match: 5. There are 15 residues in the CDR3. CDR1 and CDR2 (germline): SGHRS, YFSETQ. The CDR3 loop is CASTGGAGNTGELFF. The DNA for the CDR3 is TGCGCCAGCACAGGGGGCGCAGGGAACACCGGGGAGCTGTTTTTT.

This chain joins TRBV3-1 (or the pseudogene TRBV3-2) and TRBJ1-2; TRBD1 is a possible D gene (6 bases). The V and J ends lost 4 bases and 3 bases respectively, with 9 bases between them. The germline V gene encodes CDR1 LGHDT and CDR2 YNNKEL (reference sequence). This CDR3 comprises 13 residues. The CDR3 here is CASSPDSYYGYTF. The CDR3 DNA reads as TGTGCCAGCAGCCCGGACAGCTACTATGGCTACACCTTC.